This TCR beta chain originates from a study of blood T cell repertoires in COVID-19. This clone was counted a single time. The same CDR3 arises from other DNA sequences in this sample as well. After removal of 1 base from V and 7 bases from J, the junction contained 2 bases not matched to a gene. The germline CDR1 and CDR2 sequences are LGHNA and YSLEER. The CDR3 length is 15 residues. Repertoires were generated with immunoSEQ multiplex PCR, while TCRdb's copy carries only in-frame clones and drops some. The sample shows over 250,000 clones, approximately 86% of them seen only once. Membership in each cohort depended on participant-reported clinical history.

The TCR sequence derives from a woman aged 18-29 years who had recovered from COVID-19. The chain carries TRBV4-3 and TRBJ2-1, with 12 nucleotides matching TRBD2. Material for sequencing was PBMCs or T cells enriched from blood (not recorded which). CDR3 sequence reads: CASSQVGLAGNEQFF. In DNA form, the CDR3 reads TGCGCCAGCAGCCAAGTCGGACTAGCGGGGAATGAGCAGTTCTTC.